This T cell receptor (beta chain) is drawn from a study (dated by TCRdb to 2016 to 2017). Libraries were made using RT-PCR. The listed sequencing device is Illumina MiSeq. Using fastp trimming at Q25 and MiXCR clonotype assembly, TCRdb reanalyzed the public sequencing data and kept in-frame beta chains. Rows merge per CDR3 protein into single entries with the most common DNA and genes. The table for this sample lists approximately 720,000 distinct CDR3 sequences; 13% to 15% of them were counted only once. Clones ranked in the top ten supply about 3.6% of the sample. This clonotype was picked up many times. Its binding antigen is unknown. No qualities accompany the bases; no much larger clone lies one base away. The source is a female donor in good health, serving as a healthy control. Sequencing was carried out using memory CD4+ T cells from blood.

The CDR3 protein: CATLEGQGISDTQYF. The DNA sequence follows: TGTGCCACCCTAGAGGGACAGGGGATCTCAGATACGCAGTATTTT. This chain joins TRBV10-3 to TRBJ2-3; TRBD1 matches 10 bases in the middle. Including cysteine and phenylalanine, the CDR3 has 15 amino acids. The DNA shown is the 45-base CDR3, in frame from base 1. The germline V gene yields ENHRY for CDR1 and SYGVKD for CDR2. From V the trimming removes 10 bases and from J it removes 4 bases, while the gene matches leave 11 bases of the junction unaccounted for.